The rows below give T cell receptor beta chains drawn from one sample of a study of control samples from healthy donors and cancer patients. Clones were sequenced by immunoSEQ multiplex PCR, and TCRdb holds only the in-frame ones, with some missing. Of 150,000 to 200,000 clones listed, around 94% are singletons. The specimen was blood. The receptors were gathered from a young woman in good health. CDR3s include the opening cysteine and the closing phenylalanine or tryptophan. Fields, in order: clone size, J gene, V gene, D gene, CDR3 DNA, CDR3 protein. The D gene is left open where the match is weak. Only some rows state a clone size, as once, few, many or a class for expanded clones.

few,TRBJ2-5,TRBV11-2,TRBD1,TGTGCCAGCAGCCAAGACAGGGTTTGGGGCGCCCAGTACTTC,CASSQDRVWGAQYF
.,TRBJ1-1,TRBV14,TRBD1,TGTGCCAGCAGCCAAGAAGGGCGAAGGACAGGAAGGACTGAAGCTTTCTTT,CASSQEGRRTGRTEAFF
.,TRBJ2-7,TRBV9,.,TGTGCCAGCAGCGTAGGGCTCCCAGGCGAGCAGTACTTC,CASSVGLPGEQYF
.,TRBJ1-1,TRBV7-7,.,TGTGCTAGCAGCTTAGCGGAGACAGCTGAAGCTTTCTTT,CASSLAETAEAFF
.,TRBJ2-1,TRBV9,.,TGTGCCAGCAGTGATGGGGGTGAGCAGTTCTTC,CASSDGGEQFF
.,TRBJ1-6,TRBV4-2,.,TGTGCCAGCAGCCAAGAAAAGGGCCAGCCACTACCCTCCTATAATTCACCCCTCCACTTT,CASSQEKGQPLPSYNSPLHF
.,TRBJ1-1,TRBV9,.,TGTGCCAGCAACCCCAGAGGGCTCACTGAAGCTTTCTTT,CASNPRGLTEAFF
once,TRBJ2-3,TRBV7-2,.,TGTGCCAGCAGCTTAGCGAGCCTAAACACAGATACGCAGTATTTT,CASSLASLNTDTQYF
.,TRBJ2-2,TRBV2,.,TGTGCCAGCACCGATAGAGGCCGAAACACCGGGGAGCTGTTTTTT,CASTDRGRNTGELFF
.,TRBJ1-2,TRBV18,TRBD1,TGTGCCAGCTCACCAGGGGGACAGGCTAACTATGGCTACACCTTC,CASSPGGQANYGYTF
.,TRBJ2-2,TRBV6-5,.,TGTGCCAGCAGTTATGGGACCGGCGGGGAGCTGTTTTTT,CASSYGTGGELFF
.,TRBJ2-6,TRBV16,.,TGTGCCAGCACCGGTGGCATCCGCGCTGGGGCCAACGTCCTGACTTTC,CASTGGIRAGANVLTF